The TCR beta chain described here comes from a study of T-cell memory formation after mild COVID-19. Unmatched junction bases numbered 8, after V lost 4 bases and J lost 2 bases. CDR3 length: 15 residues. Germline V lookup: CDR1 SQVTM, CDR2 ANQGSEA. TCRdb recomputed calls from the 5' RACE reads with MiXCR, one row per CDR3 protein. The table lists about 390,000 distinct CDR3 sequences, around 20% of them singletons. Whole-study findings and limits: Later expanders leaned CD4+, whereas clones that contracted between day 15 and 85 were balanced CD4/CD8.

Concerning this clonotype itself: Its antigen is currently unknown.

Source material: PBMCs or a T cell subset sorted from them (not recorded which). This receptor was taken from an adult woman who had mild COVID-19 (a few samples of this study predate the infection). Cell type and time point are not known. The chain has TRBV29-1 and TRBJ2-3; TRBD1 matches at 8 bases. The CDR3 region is CSVASTGATTDTQYF. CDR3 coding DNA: TGCAGCGTTGCGTCGACAGGGGCGACCACAGATACGCAGTATTTT.